This T cell receptor (beta chain) was sequenced for a study of response to subunit inactivated influenza vaccine. Study-wide results and caveats: Few additional T cells are recruited per seasonal influenza vaccination, authors suggested.

TCRdb processed the RT-PCR reads anew with MiXCR; each CDR3 protein has one entry. Of some 500,000 distinct CDR3 sequences listed, over 10% were seen once; the top ten hold around 12%. Of note for this clonotype: The antigen remains undetermined.

The CDR3 totals 11 residues. Per the germline V gene, CDR1 is DFQATT and CDR2 is SNEGSKA (reference sequence). Trimming removed 2 bases at V and 6 bases at J, with 8 bases between. The origin of this receptor is a man aged 45 to 65 who received an inactivated influenza vaccine. This specimen consisted of PBMCs from blood, obtained 45 days after vaccination. The genes are TRBV20-1 and TRBJ2-7; no clear D gene. As DNA, the CDR3 is TGCAGTGCTAGACCCACAGCCGAGCAGTACTTC. It specifies CSARPTAEQYF.